The T cell receptor beta chain under discussion was sequenced for a study of cytomegalovirus exposure and HLA in healthy donors. Whole-study findings and limits: TCR beta chain V- and J-gene trimming was linked, in a later analysis, to a missense variant in DCLRE1C. Later, an analysis showed that TCR beta chains associated with HLA were more clonally expanded than others that were equally common.

Of note for this clone: Its antigen is not identified.

PCR used 60 Vbeta primers and 13 Jbeta primers. Using immunoSEQ multiplex PCR, the repertoire was profiled, and TCRdb retains in-frame clones only, with some absent. The data contain under 150,000 clones, approximately 80% of them singletons. Healthy bone marrow donors made up the donors. CDR1 is MNHEY and CDR2 is SMNVEV in the germline V gene (reference sequence). Trimming took off 6 bases at V and 8 bases at J, with 16 bases between the two ends. The CDR3 spans 13 residues. Sequenced: PBMCs. This sequence was found in a girl aged 2-10 years in good health and CMV-seronegative. This rearrangement joins TRBV27 to TRBJ1-2, with unresolved D. CDR3 protein: CASSLLLGEGYTF. The DNA of the CDR3 is TGTGCCAGCAGCTTGTTACTGGGCGAGGGCTACACCTTC.